The 30 T cell receptor beta chains in this list originate from one sample, sequenced in a study of glioma-infiltrating T cells after dendritic cell vaccination. The time point denotes: after dendritic cell vaccination, including at tumor progression/relapse. Produced via immunoSEQ multiplex PCR; TCRdb's table is partial and in-frame only. Among some 60,000 clones listed, about 80% were seen once. The sequencing used blood, collected after dendritic cell vaccination. The receptors here all came from a human donor with glioblastoma.

This clone was observed a single time. The V and J genes are TRBV7-9 and TRBJ2-1, with 10 bases fitting TRBD1. The CDR3 covers 13 residues. V was clipped by 10 bases and J by 7 bases; unmatched bases: 7. From germline, CDR1 is SEHNR and CDR2 FQNEAQ (reference sequence). CDR3: CATRGTGVNEQFF. The CDR3 DNA reads as TGTGCCACTAGAGGGACAGGGGTTAATGAGCAGTTCTTC.

The chain couples TRBV10-3 to TRBJ1-2; TRBD1 matches 7 bases. This CDR3 has 13 residues. V shed 8 bases, J shed 6 bases, and the junction held 9 bases outside the gene matches. Germline V gene data show CDR1 as ENHRY and CDR2 as SYGVKD. CDR3 sequence reads: CAIPLTGSDGYTF. The DNA for the CDR3 is TGTGCCATCCCATTGACAGGGAGCGATGGCTACACCTTC.

V and J are TRBV5-4 and TRBJ1-1, with D tentatively TRBD1 (6 bases). V dropped 4 bases and J dropped 4 bases, with 14 bases sitting between them. CDR3 length: 14 residues. Germline V gives CDR1 SGHNT, CDR2 YYREEE (reference sequence). In DNA, the CDR3 is TGTGCCAGCAGCAATACAAGGGGGGGCACTGAAGCTTTCTTT. Translation gives CASSNTRGGTEAFF.

The V and J genes are TRBV6-1 and TRBJ2-7; perhaps TRBD1 as D (6 bases). CDR1 and CDR2 from the germline V gene are MNHNS and SASEGT. The CDR3 is 17 amino acids. With 4 bases removed from V and 0 bases from J, the gap between germline ends came to 19 bases. The CDR3 protein is CASSVLPARDTSYEQYF. The CDR3 DNA follows: TGTGCCAGCAGTGTCCTCCCCGCTCGGGACACCTCCTACGAGCAGTACTTC.

This chain joins TRBV11-2 and TRBJ2-7; 8 positions match TRBD2. The CDR3 totals 15 residues. Trimming cost V 1 base and J 6 bases; bases outside gene matches: 8. The germline gives CDR1 SGHAT, CDR2 FQNNGV. The CDR3 DNA is TGTGCCAGCAGCTTAGGCGGGGGGCTTGTTGTCGAGCAGTACTTC. Translated: CASSLGGGLVVEQYF.

This clone is a singleton in its sample. The genes are TRBV18 and TRBJ2-7, with 8 bases that match TRBD1. V shed 8 bases and J 1 base; nucleotides not matched to a gene: 4. The CDR3 is made up of 13 amino acids. Germline CDR1 KGHSH, CDR2 LQKENI. The CDR3 is CASRQGPSYEQYF. As DNA, the CDR3 is TGTGCCAGCCGACAGGGGCCTTCCTACGAGCAGTACTTC.

The chain combines TRBV19 with TRBJ1-3; TRBD1 agrees at 10 bases. Losses at the gene ends were 3 bases for V and 8 bases for J; bases not matched to a gene: 4. The CDR3 length is 14 residues. In germline, CDR1 is LNHDA, CDR2 SQIVND (reference sequence). The CDR3 coding sequence is TGTGCCAGTAGTATGGGGACAGGGGTGGACACCATATATTTT. It translates to CASSMGTGVDTIYF. The full variable domain, rest sourced from reference TRBV19 and TRBJ1-3, is DGGITQSPKYLFRKEGQNVTLSCEQNLNHDAMYWYRQDPGQGLRLIYYSQIVNDFQKGDIAEGYSVSREKKESFPLTVTSAQKNPTAFYLCASSMGTGVDTIYFGEGSWLTVV.

The chain links TRBV9 to TRBJ2-7, with D unresolved. V was cut by 3 bases and J by 0 bases, with 4 bases left in between. The germline V gene encodes CDR1 SGDLS and CDR2 YYNGEE. The CDR3 runs to 12 residues. The CDR3 DNA reads as TGTGCCAGCAGCGGGCTCTCCTACGAGCAGTACTTC. This codes for CASSGLSYEQYF.

J is TRBJ2-3 and V is TRBV7-2, with 11 nucleotides matching TRBD2. After removal of 3 bases from V and 6 bases from J, the junction contained 11 bases not matched to a gene. This CDR3 has 17 amino acids. Germline V gene data show CDR1 as SGHTA and CDR2 as FQGNSA. DNA of the CDR3: TGTGCCAGCAGCTTCACCTCTGGTAGCGGGGGGGAGGATACGCAGTATTTT. Residues: CASSFTSGSGGEDTQYF.

The rearrangement links TRBV2 to TRBJ2-2, with a possible D match to TRBD2 (5 bases). V lost 1 base and J 4 bases, leaving 7 bases between the germline ends. The germline V gene encodes CDR1 SNHLY and CDR2 FYNNEI. The CDR3 has 14 residues. The CDR3 DNA reads TGTGCCAGCAGTGAAGAGCGGTTCACCGGGGAGCTGTTTTTT. This gives the protein CASSEERFTGELFF.

The chain has TRBV7-2 and TRBJ2-5; 8 nucleotides match TRBD2. CDR3 length equals 16 residues. Germline loops: CDR1 SGHTA, CDR2 FQGNSA. The trim removed 2 bases at V and 4 bases at J, leaving 9 bases unmatched. CDR3 residues: CASSLFPRGAGETQYF. As DNA, the CDR3 is TGTGCCAGCAGCTTATTTCCGCGGGGGGCCGGAGAGACCCAGTACTTC.

The chain is built from TRBV12-5 and TRBJ1-2; D perhaps matches TRBD1 (6 bases). The CDR3 consists of 14 residues. Per the germline V gene, CDR1 is LGHNT and CDR2 is FRNRAP. V was cut by 6 bases and J by 2 bases, with 13 bases left in between. The CDR3 coding sequence is TGTGCTAGTGGCCACCCGGGACAAAACTATGGCTACACCTTC. As protein: CASGHPGQNYGYTF.

The chain links TRBV5-1 to TRBJ2-2; D is perhaps TRBD1 (5 bases). The CDR3 totals 14 residues. Per germline, CDR1 SGHRS and CDR2 YFSETQ. V was shortened by 1 base and J by 6 bases, with 10 bases between the two germline ends. The CDR3 DNA follows: TGCGCCAGCAGCTTGTATGGGGCCGCCGGGGAGCTGTTTTTT. Protein product: CASSLYGAAGELFF.

The rearrangement uses TRBV11-2 and TRBJ1-2, with no clear D. Trimming took off 4 bases at V and 8 bases at J, with 14 bases between the two ends. This CDR3 is built from 13 residues. Germline lookup yields CDR1 SGHAT and CDR2 FQNNGV. The CDR3 DNA reads TGTGCCAGCAGCTCAACCGCCTTTCTAGGCTACACCTTC. Translated: CASSSTAFLGYTF.

A note on this clone: The sample has other DNA sequences that encode this CDR3 too. The gene calls are TRBV30 and TRBJ1-1, with D unresolved. The germline V and J ends were trimmed by 0 bases and 5 bases, with 10 bases remaining between them. The CDR3 length is 13 residues. Germline CDR1 and CDR2: GTSNPN and SVGIG (reference sequence). The CDR3 spells CAWSVGEGTEAFF. As DNA, the CDR3 is TGTGCCTGGAGTGTCGGGGAGGGAACTGAAGCTTTCTTT.

V usage is TRBV27 and J usage is TRBJ2-7; 7 nucleotides match TRBD1. With 6 bases clipped from V and 3 bases from J, the junction kept 8 bases outside the gene matches. The CDR3 runs 14 residues. From germline, CDR1 is MNHEY and CDR2 SMNVEV (reference sequence). CDR3: CASSIRQGRYEQYF. CDR3 sequence (DNA): TGTGCCAGCAGCATTCGACAGGGACGCTACGAGCAGTACTTC.

This sequence joins TRBV7-9 and TRBJ2-5; 7 bases are shared with TRBD1. V lost 6 bases to trimming and J lost 2 bases; unmatched junction nucleotides: 12. Germline lookup yields CDR1 SEHNR and CDR2 FQNEAQ (reference sequence). The CDR3 consists of 16 residues. The CDR3 loop reads CASRSFLQGVQETQYF. The CDR3 DNA follows: TGTGCCAGCAGATCTTTTCTCCAGGGGGTTCAAGAGACCCAGTACTTC.

This clone appeared a few times. This chain links TRBV28 with TRBJ1-1; D might be TRBD1 (6 bases). This CDR3 contains 14 residues. V was clipped by 7 bases and J by 0 bases, with 12 bases between them. Germline V gives CDR1 MDHEN, CDR2 SYDVKM. For the CDR3, the DNA is TGTGCCAGCACCCGGACAGCCATGAACACTGAAGCTTTCTTT. Its translation is CASTRTAMNTEAFF.

V gene TRBV2 combines with J gene TRBJ2-4; no clear D gene. Germline loops: CDR1 SNHLY, CDR2 FYNNEI. V was trimmed by 4 bases and J by 6 bases, leaving 7 bases between them. The CDR3 loop spans 12 amino acids. The CDR3 bases are TGTGCCAGCAGTGTGTACAGAAACATTCAGTACTTC. Encoded protein: CASSVYRNIQYF.

The genes are TRBV6-5 and TRBJ2-7; TRBD2 matches 9 bases. J lost 2 bases, V lost 4 bases, and 3 bases had no gene match. The germline V gene has CDR1 MNHEY and CDR2 SVGAGI. The CDR3 is 14 residues long. The CDR3 protein is CASSWGGGAYEQYF. CDR3 DNA: TGTGCCAGCAGTTGGGGCGGGGGGGCCTACGAGCAGTACTTC.

The chain carries TRBV19 and TRBJ1-1; no definite D call. In germline, CDR1 is LNHDA, CDR2 SQIVND (reference sequence). Trimming removed 4 bases at V and 0 bases at J, with 15 bases between. The CDR3 spans 16 residues. This chain's CDR3 is CASSRQGGRVNTEAFF. CDR3 in DNA: TGTGCCAGTAGTAGGCAAGGTGGGCGCGTGAACACTGAAGCTTTCTTT.

This clone was seen a single time. The rearrangement links TRBV11-3 to TRBJ1-2, with 7 positions matching TRBD1. Germline CDR1 SGHNT, CDR2 YENEEA. CDR3 length: 18 residues. V shed 5 bases, J shed 5 bases, and the junction held 20 bases outside the gene matches. CDR3 region: CASSPSPGGRGGEYGYTF. The CDR3 DNA follows: TGTGCCAGCAGCCCATCCCCCGGAGGTCGAGGGGGCGAATATGGCTACACCTTC.

The CDR3 nucleotides are TGTGCCAGCACCACAGGGTCTCACTCTGGAAACACCATATATTTT. Translation: CASTTGSHSGNTIYF. The chain recombines TRBV6-5 with TRBJ1-3; D may be TRBD1 (6 bases). V was shortened by 7 bases and J by 0 bases, with 13 bases between the two germline ends. Germline assignment: CDR1 MNHEY and CDR2 SVGAGI. The CDR3 covers 15 residues.

The chain recombines TRBV30 with TRBJ2-2; 9 bases match TRBD2. Germline V gene data show CDR1 as GTSNPN and CDR2 as SVGIG (reference sequence). This CDR3 region has 17 residues. V was clipped by 0 bases and J by 2 bases; unmatched bases: 7. The CDR3 DNA sequence: TGTGCCTGGAGTGTACAGGGCGGGGGGGCCAACACCGGGGAGCTGTTTTTT. This encodes CAWSVQGGGANTGELFF.

V and J are TRBV7-2 and TRBJ2-7, with D perhaps TRBD1 (5 bases). Trimming removed 5 bases from V and 4 bases from J, with 9 bases in between. CDR1 and CDR2 (germline): SGHTA, FQGNSA. CDR3 length: 12 amino acids. This chain's CDR3 is CASSVQGYEQYF. In nucleotides, the CDR3 is TGTGCCAGCAGCGTCCAGGGTTACGAGCAGTACTTC.

This clone was counted between two and nine times. The rearrangement uses TRBV4-1 and TRBJ2-5; 7 bases align to TRBD2. The CDR3 consists of 17 residues. V shed 3 bases, J shed 7 bases, and the junction held 17 bases outside the gene matches. Germline-derived CDR1 and CDR2 are MGHRA and YSYEKL. CDR3: CASSQRRRGLDDVTQYF. In DNA form, the CDR3 reads TGCGCCAGCAGCCAGAGACGACGTGGACTAGACGATGTGACCCAGTACTTC.

The chain carries TRBV21-1 and TRBJ2-7; TRBD2 is the table's D call, not checked against the DNA. TRBV21-1 is a documented pseudogene. This CDR3 spans 12 amino acids. The CDR3 sequence: CASTRVAYEQYF. CDR3 DNA: TGTGCCAGCACCCGGGTGGCCTACGAGCAGTACTTC.

The chain recombines TRBV9 with TRBJ2-3, with D possibly being TRBD2 (5 bases). This CDR3 region has 15 residues. Germline V gene sequence: CDR1 SGDLS, CDR2 YYNGEE. The germline V and J ends were trimmed by 2 bases and 8 bases, with 18 bases remaining between them. CDR3 coding DNA: TGTGCCAGCAGCGTTAACCCTACTAGTCAAGGTACGCAGTATTTT. Encoded protein: CASSVNPTSQGTQYF.

The chain has TRBV6-1 and TRBJ2-7; tentatively, D is TRBD1 (5 bases). The length of the CDR3 is 12 residues. Per the germline V gene, CDR1 is MNHNS and CDR2 is SASEGT. The V and J ends lost 7 bases and 5 bases respectively, with 12 bases between them. In DNA form, the CDR3 reads TGTGCCAGCAATTTCAGGGTTGACGAGCAGTACTTC. It encodes CASNFRVDEQYF.

The table lists this clone with a count of one. This rearrangement joins TRBV9 to TRBJ2-1, with D unclear. This CDR3 comprises 12 residues. Per germline, CDR1 SGDLS and CDR2 YYNGEE. Trimming left V 6 bases short and J 4 bases short, with 8 bases between. The CDR3 coding sequence is TGTGCCAGCAACATCGGGTACAATGAGCAGTTCTTC. Its translation is CASNIGYNEQFF.